This passage covers 19 T cell receptor beta chains from one sample sequenced in a study of T cells in Graves' hyperthyroidism and ophthalmopathy. Amplification of TCR beta CDR3 regions was performed using RNA transcripts as template. Using the HTBI primer set, a first-round RT-PCR was run on the TCR CDR3. One entry per CDR3 protein, called by TCRdb with MiXCR from the multiplex PCR reads. The sample includes 600,000 to 750,000 distinct CDR3 sequences, roughly 17% seen only once; the top ten take roughly a sixth. Source material: blood. The origin of the receptors is a man aged 50 or older with Graves' hyperthyroidism.

The V and J genes are TRBV9 and TRBJ2-7; possibly TRBD2 for D (5 bases). Germline CDR1 and CDR2: SGDLS and YYNGEE. The CDR3 loop spans 14 amino acids. V was clipped by 0 bases and J by 4 bases, with 11 bases between them. CDR3 bases: TGTGCCAGCAGCGTAGAAGCGGCCGAGTACGAGCAGTACTTC. Residues: CASSVEAAEYEQYF.

This clonotype has ten or more counts. The rearrangement links TRBV30 to TRBJ1-6; 7 bases agree with TRBD1. In germline, CDR1 is GTSNPN, CDR2 SVGIG (reference sequence). V shed 8 bases and J 4 bases; nucleotides not matched to a gene: 11. The CDR3 spans 15 residues. The CDR3 DNA follows: TGTGCCCTAAGGGTGGGACAGAATTATAATTCACCCCTCCACTTT. Translated, it gives CALRVGQNYNSPLHF.

The DNA of the CDR3 is TGTGCCAGCAGCGTCGGAAGGGAAGGCGGGGAGCTGTTTTTT. Protein product: CASSVGREGGELFF. V usage is TRBV9 and J usage is TRBJ2-2; D call uncertain. Germline-derived CDR1 and CDR2 are SGDLS and YYNGEE. The CDR3 totals 14 residues. V shed 2 bases and J shed 7 bases, with 12 bases lying between them.

Only a few counts were recorded for this clonotype. This chain uses TRBV5-5 with TRBJ1-5, with D maybe TRBD1 (6 bases). There are 16 residues in the CDR3. V dropped 0 bases and J dropped 1 base, with 11 bases sitting between them. Germline V gene data show CDR1 as SGHKS and CDR2 as YYEKEE (reference sequence). This chain's CDR3 is CASSLEGGESNQPQHF. For the CDR3, the DNA is TGTGCCAGCAGCTTGGAAGGGGGTGAAAGCAATCAGCCCCAGCATTTT.

This rearrangement joins TRBV7-3 to TRBJ2-3; possibly TRBD2 for D (5 bases). CDR1 and CDR2 (germline): SGHTA, FQGTGA. V was cut by 2 bases and J by 4 bases, with 10 bases left in between. This CDR3 is built from 14 residues. CDR3 nucleotides: TGTGCCAGCAGCTTAGCGCCCGGGGCAGATACGCAGTATTTT. Translated, it gives CASSLAPGADTQYF.

This clonotype was found many times. The chain recombines TRBV2 with TRBJ2-1, with TRBD2 identical over 15 bases. The germline gives CDR1 SNHLY, CDR2 FYNNEI. CDR3 length equals 15 residues. V lost 10 bases and J lost 7; bases outside the gene matches: 8. Here the CDR3 DNA reads TGTGCCACCGGACTAGCGGGAGGGCCTAGGAATGAGCAGTTCTTC. Protein: CATGLAGGPRNEQFF. The complete variable domain, with remaining parts taken from reference TRBV2 and TRBJ2-1, reads EPEVTQTPSHQVTQMGQEVILRCVPISNHLYFYWYRQILGQKVEFLVSFYNNEISEKSEIFDDQFSVERPDGSNFTLKIRSTKLEDSAMYFCATGLAGGPRNEQFFGPGTRLTVL.

This clonotype has a count of ten or more. The J gene is TRBJ1-4, the V gene TRBV7-2; TRBD1 matches at 8 bases. Trimming took 5 bases from V and 8 from J; bases not matched to a gene: 4. The CDR3 extends over 13 amino acids. Germline values: CDR1 SGHTA, CDR2 FQGNSA. The CDR3: CASSQGAREKLFF. Written as DNA, the CDR3 is TGTGCCAGCAGCCAGGGGGCTAGGGAAAAACTGTTTTTT.

Ten or more counts support this clonotype. The chain uses TRBV6-1 and TRBJ2-7; 8 positions match TRBD2. With V trimmed by 5 bases and J by 3 bases, 12 bases remained unmatched. Germline lookup yields CDR1 MNHNS and CDR2 SASEGT. This CDR3 contains 16 residues. The DNA of the CDR3 is TGTGCCAGCAGTCTGACCAGCGGGAGTAATTACTACGAGCAGTACTTC. Translation gives CASSLTSGSNYYEQYF.

This clonotype has ten or more counts. Here the CDR3 DNA reads TGTGCCAGCAGTTACGCTAGCGGGAGAATCGAGCAGTACTTC. This encodes CASSYASGRIEQYF. V is TRBV6-2 or TRBV6-3 and J is TRBJ2-7, with 10 bases lining up with TRBD2. The CDR3 loop spans 14 amino acids. CDR1 is MNHEY, CDR2 SVGEGT, per germline. V gave up 2 bases and J gave up 6 bases; unmatched junction bases: 4.

The chain joins TRBV7-9 to TRBJ2-2; TRBD1 or TRBD2 may be the D gene (5 bases each). V was clipped by 5 bases and J by 1 base, with 14 bases between them. The CDR3 spans 16 residues. Germline V gene sequence: CDR1 SEHNR, CDR2 FQNEAQ (reference sequence). The CDR3 DNA sequence: TGTGCCAGCAGCCCCCTGGGGGAGATGAACACCGGGGAGCTGTTTTTT. Its translation is CASSPLGEMNTGELFF.

This clonotype was counted ten times or more. V and J are TRBV19 and TRBJ2-2; 9 nucleotides line up with TRBD2. V lost 2 bases and J lost 3; bases outside the gene matches: 4. The CDR3 loop spans 16 amino acids. In germline, CDR1 is LNHDA, CDR2 SQIVND (reference sequence). CDR3 bases: TGTGCCAGTAGTATAATAGCGGGAGACGACACCGGGGAGCTGTTTTTT. Its protein is CASSIIAGDDTGELFF.

This clonotype has ten or more counts. This sequence joins TRBV29-1 and TRBJ2-3; the match to TRBD2 covers 10 bases. CDR3 length equals 14 residues. V was clipped by 7 bases and J by 5 bases; unmatched bases: 9. Germline-derived CDR1 and CDR2 are SQVTM and ANQGSEA. The CDR3 here is CSAPVAGGGDTQYF. CDR3 sequence (DNA): TGCAGCGCCCCGGTAGCGGGAGGTGGAGATACGCAGTATTTT.

V and J are TRBV12-3 or TRBV12-4 and TRBJ2-1, with 9 bases that match TRBD1. CDR3 length equals 17 residues. After removal of 5 bases from V and 4 bases from J, the junction contained 12 bases not matched to a gene. The CDR3 loop is CASSPGVGTGFYNEQFF. CDR3 bases: TGTGCCAGCAGTCCCGGGGTGGGGACAGGGTTTTACAATGAGCAGTTCTTC.

This clonotype was seen more than once but under ten times. This chain uses TRBV3-1 with TRBJ1-3; D may be TRBD1 (6 bases). Germline values: CDR1 LGHDT, CDR2 YNNKEL (reference sequence). This CDR3 has 13 residues. Trimming took off 8 bases at V and 2 bases at J, with 10 bases between the two ends. Written as DNA, the CDR3 is TGTGCCAGCCGGGGGGCTCCTGGAAACACCATATATTTT. Protein sequence: CASRGAPGNTIYF. Filled out from reference TRBV3-1 and TRBJ1-3, the complete variable domain reads DTAVSQTPKYLVTQMGNDKSIKCEQNLGHDTMYWYKQDSKKFLKIMFSYNNKELIINETVPNRFSPKSPDKAHLNLHINSLELGDSAVYFCASRGAPGNTIYFGEGSWLTVV.

V gene TRBV4-1 combines with J gene TRBJ2-2; perhaps TRBD2 as D (6 bases). Per germline, CDR1 MGHRA and CDR2 YSYEKL. The CDR3 is 15 residues long. V was clipped by 0 bases and J by 5 bases, with 10 bases between them. Written as DNA, the CDR3 is TGCGCCAGCAGCCAAGAGGCAGGGAGGACCGGGGAGCTGTTTTTT. Translation: CASSQEAGRTGELFF.

In this sample, this clonotype turned up many times. This chain joins TRBV7-9 and TRBJ2-3, with 12 bases that match TRBD2. Germline V gives CDR1 SEHNR, CDR2 FQNEAQ (reference sequence). Unmatched junction bases numbered 6, after V lost 8 bases and J lost 0 bases. This CDR3 has 16 residues. The CDR3 reads CASQRGTSGSTDTQYF. As DNA, the CDR3 is TGTGCCAGCCAGCGGGGGACTAGCGGGAGCACAGATACGCAGTATTTT.

This chain connects TRBV19 to TRBJ1-1, with unresolved D. Germline V CDR1 and CDR2: LNHDA, SQIVND (reference sequence). Deletions cut 2 bases from V and 4 bases from J, with 11 bases between. The CDR3 length is 14 residues. DNA of the CDR3: TGTGCCAGTAGTATAAACGGGAGACCCACTGAAGCTTTCTTT. Its protein product is CASSINGRPTEAFF. Full variable domain (remainder filled in from reference TRBV19 and TRBJ1-1): DGGITQSPKYLFRKEGQNVTLSCEQNLNHDAMYWYRQDPGQGLRLIYYSQIVNDFQKGDIAEGYSVSREKKESFPLTVTSAQKNPTAFYLCASSINGRPTEAFFGQGTRLTVV.

This clonotype was seen at least ten times. The chain is built from TRBV20-1 and TRBJ1-1, with D unclear. Germline CDR1 DFQATT, CDR2 SNEGSKA (reference sequence). The CDR3 contains 11 residues. Trimming took 3 bases from V and 10 from J, leaving 12 bases between them. The CDR3 protein is CSASITARAFF. In nucleotides, the CDR3 is TGCAGTGCTAGTATTACAGCCCGAGCTTTCTTT.

As for this clonotype: This may be a read error: a much more frequent sequence differs by one nucleotide. The chain joins TRBV6-1 to TRBJ2-1; tentatively, D is TRBD1 (6 bases). The DNA end is more similar to TRBJ2-7, so the J call may be wrong. CDR1 MNHNS and CDR2 SASEGT come from the germline V gene. The CDR3 extends over 14 amino acids. The chain's CDR3 is CASSKQGSGNEQYF. DNA for the CDR3: TGTGCCAGCAGTAAACAGGGATCGGGCAATGAGCAGTACTTC.